A selection of T cell receptor beta chains follows, all from one sample in a study of human thymus T cells. Assay used: immunoSEQ multiplex PCR; TCRdb lists only in-frame clones, some missing. The data contain tens of thousands of clones, around 96% of them seen just once; the ten biggest clones take up under 0.035%. Sample: thymus tissue. The receptors were sampled from a boy under two years old with a congenital heart defect but otherwise immunologically healthy. CDR3s include the opening cysteine and the closing phenylalanine or tryptophan. D genes are given only for firm matches. The size of a clone is reported for some rows only, either as once, few or many, or as a class for expanded clones.

cdr3_aa: CATPGGDRGYGYTF; cdr3_nt: TGTGCCACCCCAGGCGGGGACAGGGGCTATGGCTACACCTTC; j_call: TRBJ1-2; d_call: TRBD1; v_call: TRBV2; clone_size: -
cdr3_aa: CASSLDLGARDTQYF; cdr3_nt: TGTGCCAGCAGCTTGGATCTTGGGGCCCGAGATACGCAGTATTTT; j_call: TRBJ2-3; d_call: -; v_call: TRBV5-4; clone_size: -
cdr3_aa: CASGLDRLGTEYNEQFF; cdr3_nt: TGTGCTAGTGGTTTGGACCGACTAGGGACGGAATACAATGAGCAGTTCTTC; j_call: TRBJ2-1; d_call: -; v_call: TRBV12-5; clone_size: -
cdr3_aa: CASSPSKGYTF; cdr3_nt: TGTGCCAGCAGTCCGTCGAAGGGCTACACCTTC; j_call: TRBJ1-2; d_call: -; v_call: TRBV28; clone_size: -
cdr3_aa: CATHTTPSYEQYF; cdr3_nt: TGTGCCACGCACACGACCCCCTCCTACGAGCAGTACTTC; j_call: TRBJ2-7; d_call: -; v_call: TRBV10-3; clone_size: -
cdr3_aa: CASSQTSGGADTQYF; cdr3_nt: TGTGCCAGCAGTCAGACTAGCGGCGGAGCAGATACGCAGTATTTT; j_call: TRBJ2-3; d_call: TRBD2; v_call: TRBV6-1; clone_size: -
cdr3_aa: CASSEVMRGVGDGYTF; cdr3_nt: TGTGCCAGCAGTGAAGTAATGAGGGGAGTCGGGGATGGCTACACCTTC; j_call: TRBJ1-2; d_call: -; v_call: TRBV2; clone_size: -
cdr3_aa: CASSAGPLTQYF; cdr3_nt: TGCGCCAGCAGCGCTGGCCCTTTAACGCAGTATTTT; j_call: TRBJ2-3; d_call: -; v_call: TRBV5-1; clone_size: -
cdr3_aa: CASSRERGSYEQYF; cdr3_nt: TGTGCCAGCAGCCGGGAACGGGGGTCCTACGAGCAGTACTTC; j_call: TRBJ2-7; d_call: -; v_call: TRBV7-7; clone_size: -
cdr3_aa: CASSLYTGELFF; cdr3_nt: TGTGCCAGCAGCCTGTACACCGGGGAGCTGTTTTTT; j_call: TRBJ2-2; d_call: -; v_call: TRBV27; clone_size: -
cdr3_aa: CASSPGPDDYGYTF; cdr3_nt: TGTGCCAGCAGCCCTGGTCCGGATGACTATGGCTACACCTTC; j_call: TRBJ1-2; d_call: -; v_call: TRBV25-1; clone_size: -
cdr3_aa: CATSRDLPRVNYGYTF; cdr3_nt: TGTGCCACCAGCAGAGATCTGCCCCGGGTAAACTATGGCTACACCTTC; j_call: TRBJ1-2; d_call: -; v_call: TRBV15; clone_size: -
cdr3_aa: CASSPGADRGYEQYF; cdr3_nt: TGTGCCAGCAGCCCAGGGGCCGACAGGGGATACGAGCAGTACTTC; j_call: TRBJ2-7; d_call: TRBD1; v_call: TRBV14; clone_size: -
cdr3_aa: CASSLSIESNQPQHF; cdr3_nt: TGTGCCAGCAGTTTATCGATTGAGAGCAATCAGCCCCAGCATTTT; j_call: TRBJ1-5; d_call: -; v_call: TRBV27; clone_size: -
cdr3_aa: CASSEVWVKKQGTEAFF; cdr3_nt: TGTGCCAGCAGTGAAGTATGGGTAAAAAAGCAGGGTACTGAAGCTTTCTTT; j_call: TRBJ1-1; d_call: -; v_call: TRBV6-1; clone_size: -
cdr3_aa: CASSPSGTADSGVNVLTF; cdr3_nt: TGTGCCAGCAGCCCCTCCGGGACTGCAGACTCTGGGGTCAACGTCCTGACTTTC; j_call: TRBJ2-6; d_call: -; v_call: TRBV4-2; clone_size: -
cdr3_aa: CASSPGGASTDTQYF; cdr3_nt: TGTGCCAGCAGCCCGGGGGGAGCTAGCACAGATACGCAGTATTTT; j_call: TRBJ2-3; d_call: TRBD2; v_call: TRBV7-8; clone_size: -
cdr3_aa: CASSPRTGLASYEQYF; cdr3_nt: TGTGCCAGCTCACCTCGCACAGGGCTCGCCTCCTACGAGCAGTACTTC; j_call: TRBJ2-7; d_call: -; v_call: TRBV18; clone_size: -
cdr3_aa: CASSHRDRAGTGELFF; cdr3_nt: TGTGCCAGCAGCCATCGAGACAGGGCGGGGACCGGGGAGCTGTTTTTT; j_call: TRBJ2-2; d_call: -; v_call: TRBV4-2; clone_size: -
cdr3_aa: CASSQDEGGEGYTF; cdr3_nt: TGTGCCAGCAGCCAAGATGAAGGGGGTGAGGGCTACACCTTC; j_call: TRBJ1-2; d_call: -; v_call: TRBV4-2; clone_size: -
cdr3_aa: CASSYATGGYGYTF; cdr3_nt: TGTGCCAGCAGTTACGCCACAGGGGGCTATGGCTACACCTTC; j_call: TRBJ1-2; d_call: TRBD1; v_call: TRBV6-5; clone_size: -
cdr3_aa: CSVGLAGIYEQYF; cdr3_nt: TGCAGCGTCGGACTAGCGGGGATCTACGAGCAGTACTTC; j_call: TRBJ2-7; d_call: TRBD2; v_call: TRBV29-1; clone_size: -
cdr3_aa: CASSQEWDQQRCTQYF; cdr3_nt: TGCGCCAGCAGCCAAGAGTGGGACCAACAGCGTTGTACGCAGTATTTT; j_call: TRBJ2-3; d_call: -; v_call: TRBV4-3; clone_size: -
cdr3_aa: CAIVRDTETNGNTIYF; cdr3_nt: TGTGCCATCGTACGGGACACCGAAACCAATGGAAACACCATATATTTT; j_call: TRBJ1-3; d_call: -; v_call: TRBV10-3; clone_size: -
cdr3_aa: CASSQDVASGVCETQYF; cdr3_nt: TGTGCCAGCAGCCAAGATGTGGCTAGCGGGGTGTGTGAGACCCAGTACTTC; j_call: TRBJ2-5; d_call: TRBD2; v_call: TRBV4-2; clone_size: -
cdr3_aa: CASSLGKSRPSTYEQYF; cdr3_nt: TGTGCCAGCAGCTTAGGAAAGTCACGGCCAAGCACCTACGAGCAGTACTTC; j_call: TRBJ2-7; d_call: -; v_call: TRBV11-2; clone_size: -
cdr3_aa: CASSPDSLAGGLHEQFF; cdr3_nt: TGTGCCAGCAGTCCCGACTCCCTAGCGGGGGGGCTTCATGAGCAGTTCTTC; j_call: TRBJ2-1; d_call: TRBD2; v_call: TRBV7-8; clone_size: -
cdr3_aa: CASSPTLTSGRHSYNEQFF; cdr3_nt: TGCGCCAGCAGCCCCACCCTGACTAGCGGGAGGCACTCCTACAATGAGCAGTTCTTC; j_call: TRBJ2-1; d_call: TRBD2; v_call: TRBV5-1; clone_size: -
cdr3_aa: CASSYSLGQPSLF; cdr3_nt: TGTGCCAGCAGTTACTCTCTCGGACAGCCCTCCCTATTT; j_call: TRBJ1-4; d_call: -; v_call: TRBV6-6; clone_size: once
cdr3_aa: CATSKETGGKETQYF; cdr3_nt: TGTGCCACCAGCAAAGAGACAGGGGGGAAAGAGACCCAGTACTTC; j_call: TRBJ2-5; d_call: TRBD1; v_call: TRBV15; clone_size: -
cdr3_aa: CASSEWASGLQETQYF; cdr3_nt: TGTGCCAGCAGTGAATGGGCTAGCGGGCTCCAAGAGACCCAGTACTTC; j_call: TRBJ2-5; d_call: TRBD2; v_call: TRBV6-1; clone_size: -
cdr3_aa: CASSLGWSKYEQYF; cdr3_nt: TGCGCCAGCAGCTTGGGCTGGAGTAAGTACGAGCAGTACTTC; j_call: TRBJ2-7; d_call: -; v_call: TRBV5-1; clone_size: -
cdr3_aa: CASHRAANYGYTF; cdr3_nt: TGTGCCAGCCACAGGGCCGCTAACTATGGCTACACCTTC; j_call: TRBJ1-2; d_call: -; v_call: TRBV6-1; clone_size: -
cdr3_aa: CASSLYSARGGGSQETQYF; cdr3_nt: TGTGCCAGCAGTTTATACTCAGCGCGGGGAGGGGGATCCCAAGAGACCCAGTACTTC; j_call: TRBJ2-5; d_call: -; v_call: TRBV27; clone_size: -
cdr3_aa: CASSLFGYQVDYEQYF; cdr3_nt: TGTGCCAGCAGTTTATTCGGGTACCAGGTGGACTACGAGCAGTACTTC; j_call: TRBJ2-7; d_call: -; v_call: TRBV27; clone_size: -
cdr3_aa: CASSFTPTPDTQYF; cdr3_nt: TGTGCCAGCAGTTTTACCCCTACCCCAGATACGCAGTATTTT; j_call: TRBJ2-3; d_call: -; v_call: TRBV28; clone_size: -
cdr3_aa: CASSGSGIGDTQYF; cdr3_nt: TGTGCCAGCAGTGGATCCGGGATAGGGGATACGCAGTATTTT; j_call: TRBJ2-3; d_call: -; v_call: TRBV28; clone_size: -
cdr3_aa: CASSENEGGGQGELGTGELFF; cdr3_nt: TGCGCCAGCAGTGAAAATGAAGGTGGGGGACAGGGCGAATTGGGCACCGGGGAGCTGTTTTTT; j_call: TRBJ2-2; d_call: TRBD1; v_call: TRBV10-1; clone_size: once
cdr3_aa: CASSQGGPSTEQYF; cdr3_nt: TGTGCCAGCAGCCAGGGGGGGCCCAGCACCGAGCAGTACTTC; j_call: TRBJ2-7; d_call: -; v_call: TRBV14; clone_size: -
cdr3_aa: CASRSLLAGGSDTQYF; cdr3_nt: TGTGCCAGCAGGTCCCTACTAGCGGGAGGTTCGGATACGCAGTATTTT; j_call: TRBJ2-3; d_call: TRBD2; v_call: TRBV2; clone_size: -